The 8 T cell receptor beta chains below come from one sample, sequenced in a study of cytomegalovirus exposure and HLA in healthy donors. The PCR employed 60 Vbeta primers together with 13 Jbeta primers. Here immunoSEQ multiplex PCR was the method, and the copy in TCRdb shows in-frame clones only, minus some. The sample holds 130,000 to 150,000 clones; just under 80% are singletons and the top ten take 2% to 2.5%. The source material was PBMCs. Every receptor here comes from a man aged 30-40 years in good health and CMV-seronegative.

In this sample, this clone turned up once. V and J are TRBV5-1 and TRBJ2-3; D is perhaps TRBD1 (5 bases). CDR1 is SGHRS, CDR2 YFSETQ, per germline. The CDR3 has 16 residues. V lost 0 bases and J lost 4, with 15 bases in between. The CDR3 DNA is TGCGCCAGCAGCTTGGGGCGACAGTTTGGGGCAGATACGCAGTATTTT. It encodes CASSLGRQFGADTQYF.

This sequence joins TRBV27 and TRBJ2-3; D perhaps matches TRBD1 (5 bases). V was trimmed by 7 bases and J by 3 bases, leaving 20 bases between them. This CDR3 region has 16 residues. The germline gives CDR1 MNHEY, CDR2 SMNVEV (reference sequence). DNA for the CDR3: TGTGCCAGCAAGGGGCTACGCGGCCACGCTACAGATACGCAGTATTTT. Protein sequence: CASKGLRGHATDTQYF.

CDR3 DNA sequence: TGCGCCAGCAGCTTGGGGGCTCGCTCTGGGGCCAACGTCCTGACTTTC. Its translation: CASSLGARSGANVLTF. The chain is built from TRBV5-1 and TRBJ2-6; no reliable D call. The CDR3 runs to 16 residues. Germline CDR1 reads SGHRS; CDR2 reads YFSETQ. V was cut by 0 bases and J by 0 bases, with 7 bases left in between.

V gene TRBV5-1 combines with J gene TRBJ1-3; no firm D call. The length of the CDR3 is 14 residues. Per the germline V gene, CDR1 is SGHRS and CDR2 is YFSETQ. The V gene lost 4 bases and the J gene lost 8 bases, with 16 bases spanning the gap. This CDR3 reads CASSPVPNVYTIYF. CDR3 nucleotides: TGCGCCAGCAGCCCGGTTCCAAACGTATACACCATATATTTT. Full variable domain (missing parts from reference TRBV5-1 and TRBJ1-3): KAGVTQTPRYLIKTRGQQVTLSCSPISGHRSVSWYQQTPGQGLQFLFEYFSETQRNKGNFPGRFSGRQFSNSRSEMNVSTLELGDSALYLCASSPVPNVYTIYFGEGSWLTVV.

This clone is a singleton in its sample. The gene calls are TRBV7-9 and TRBJ2-7, with 11 bases identical to TRBD1. Germline CDR1 reads SEHNR; CDR2 reads FQNEAQ (reference sequence). The CDR3 consists of 16 residues. Losses at the gene ends were 5 bases for V and 2 bases for J; bases not matched to a gene: 8. CDR3 nucleotide sequence: TGTGCCAGCAGCCCCGGACAGGGGGCGCTAACCTACGAGCAGTACTTC. Translation gives CASSPGQGALTYEQYF.

This sequence joins TRBV4-1 and TRBJ2-7; maybe TRBD2 (5 bases). The CDR3 is 14 amino acids. V was clipped by 2 bases and J by 2 bases, with 10 bases between them. Germline loops: CDR1 MGHRA, CDR2 YSYEKL. DNA of the CDR3: TGCGCCAGCAGCCAAATACTAGGGACCTACGAGCAGTACTTC. It translates to CASSQILGTYEQYF.

This chain joins TRBV2 and TRBJ2-7; TRBD1 matches at 9 bases. There are 14 residues in the CDR3. The V segment lost 9 bases and the J segment 4 bases; nucleotides outside the gene matches: 10. The germline gives CDR1 SNHLY, CDR2 FYNNEI. The CDR3 DNA reads as TGTGCCAGTACCGCCGGGACAGGGTGGTACGAGCAGTACTTC. Residues: CASTAGTGWYEQYF.

This clone was seen only once. The chain combines TRBV6-5 with TRBJ1-5; D is uncertain. CDR1 and CDR2 (germline): MNHEY, SVGAGI. V gave up 4 bases and J gave up 3 bases, with 13 bases separating them. The CDR3 length is 15 residues. CDR3 nucleotide sequence: TGTGCCAGCAGTTCAGGCGACCCGGTCAATCAGCCCCAGCATTTT. Protein sequence: CASSSGDPVNQPQHF.